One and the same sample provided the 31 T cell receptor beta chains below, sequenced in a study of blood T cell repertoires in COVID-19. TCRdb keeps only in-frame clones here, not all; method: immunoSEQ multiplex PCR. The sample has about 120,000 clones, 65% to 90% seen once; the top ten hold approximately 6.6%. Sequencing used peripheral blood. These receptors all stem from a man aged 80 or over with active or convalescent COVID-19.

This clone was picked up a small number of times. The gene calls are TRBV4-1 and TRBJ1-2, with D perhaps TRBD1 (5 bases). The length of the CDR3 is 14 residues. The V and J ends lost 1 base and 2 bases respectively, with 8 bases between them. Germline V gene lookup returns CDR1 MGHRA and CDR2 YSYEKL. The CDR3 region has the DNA TGCGCCAGCAGCCAAGTAGGGGTGAACTATGGCTACACCTTC. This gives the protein CASSQVGVNYGYTF.

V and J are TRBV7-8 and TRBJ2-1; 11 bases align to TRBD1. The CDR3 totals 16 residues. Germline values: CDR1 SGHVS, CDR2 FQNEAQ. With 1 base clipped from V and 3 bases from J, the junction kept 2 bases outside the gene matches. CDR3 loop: CASSLEGTGGYNEQFF. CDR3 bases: TGTGCCAGCAGCTTAGAGGGGACAGGGGGCTACAATGAGCAGTTCTTC.

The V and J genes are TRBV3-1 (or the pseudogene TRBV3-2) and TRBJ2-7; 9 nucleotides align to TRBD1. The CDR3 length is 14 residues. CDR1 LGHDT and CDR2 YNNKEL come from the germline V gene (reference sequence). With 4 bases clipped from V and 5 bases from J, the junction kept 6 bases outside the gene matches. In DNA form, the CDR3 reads TGTGCCAGCAGCCTACGGACAGGGGAAGACGAGCAGTACTTC. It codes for CASSLRTGEDEQYF.

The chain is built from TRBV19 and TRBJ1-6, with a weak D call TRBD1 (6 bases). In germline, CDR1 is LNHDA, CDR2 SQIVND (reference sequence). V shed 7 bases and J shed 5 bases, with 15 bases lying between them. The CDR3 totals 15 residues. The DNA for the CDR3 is TGTGCCAGTAACCCAGGGGCCAGCCATAATTCACCCCTCCACTTT. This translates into CASNPGASHNSPLHF.

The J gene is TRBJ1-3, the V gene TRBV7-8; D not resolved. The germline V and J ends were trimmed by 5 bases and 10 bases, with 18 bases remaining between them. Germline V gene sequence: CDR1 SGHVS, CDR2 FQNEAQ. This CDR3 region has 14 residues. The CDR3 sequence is CASSQFSGSRTIYF. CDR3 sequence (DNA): TGTGCCAGCAGCCAGTTCAGTGGGTCGAGGACCATATATTTT. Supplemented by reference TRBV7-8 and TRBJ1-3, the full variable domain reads GAGVSQSPRYKVAKRGQDVALRCDPISGHVSLFWYQQALGQGPEFLTYFQNEAQLDKSGLPSDRFFAERPEGSVSTLKIQRTQQEDSAVYLCASSQFSGSRTIYFGEGSWLTVV.

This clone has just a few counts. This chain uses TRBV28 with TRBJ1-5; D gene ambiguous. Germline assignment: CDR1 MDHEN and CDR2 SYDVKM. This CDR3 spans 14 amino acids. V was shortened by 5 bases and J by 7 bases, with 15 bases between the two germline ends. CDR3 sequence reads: CASSLELGGQPQHF. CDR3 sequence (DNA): TGTGCCAGCAGTCTCGAGTTAGGAGGGCAGCCCCAGCATTTT.

In DNA, the CDR3 is TGTGCCAGCAGCGTAACAGCTACCTCCTATGGCTACACCTTC. Protein: CASSVTATSYGYTF. The V and J genes are TRBV9 and TRBJ1-2, with D unclear. This CDR3 region has 14 residues. Trimming left V 1 base short and J 4 bases short, with 11 bases between. Germline V gene sequence: CDR1 SGDLS, CDR2 YYNGEE.

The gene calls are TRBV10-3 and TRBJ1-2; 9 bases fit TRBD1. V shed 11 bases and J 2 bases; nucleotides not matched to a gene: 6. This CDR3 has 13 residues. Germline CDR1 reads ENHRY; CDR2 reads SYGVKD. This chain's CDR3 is CASRDRENYGYTF. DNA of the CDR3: TGTGCCTCAAGGGACAGGGAGAACTATGGCTACACCTTC.

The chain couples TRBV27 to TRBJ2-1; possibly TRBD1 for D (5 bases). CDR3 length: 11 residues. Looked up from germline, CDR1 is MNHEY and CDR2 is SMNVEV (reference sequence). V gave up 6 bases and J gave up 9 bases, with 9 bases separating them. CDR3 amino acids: CASRIRGEQFF. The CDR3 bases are TGTGCCAGCAGGATTAGGGGTGAGCAGTTCTTC.

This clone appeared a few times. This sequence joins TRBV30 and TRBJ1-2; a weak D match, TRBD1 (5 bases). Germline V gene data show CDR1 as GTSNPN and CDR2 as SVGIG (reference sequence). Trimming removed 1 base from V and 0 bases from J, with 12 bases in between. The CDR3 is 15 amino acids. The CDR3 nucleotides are TGTGCCTGGAGTGCCCCCCGACAGACTAACTATGGCTACACCTTC. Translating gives CAWSAPRQTNYGYTF.

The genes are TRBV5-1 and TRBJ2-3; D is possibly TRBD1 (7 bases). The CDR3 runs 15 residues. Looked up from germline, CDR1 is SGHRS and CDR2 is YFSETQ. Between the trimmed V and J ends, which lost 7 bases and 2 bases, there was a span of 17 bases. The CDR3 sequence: CASSTTGDFTDTQYF. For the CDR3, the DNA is TGCGCCAGCTCGACTACAGGGGACTTCACAGATACGCAGTATTTT.

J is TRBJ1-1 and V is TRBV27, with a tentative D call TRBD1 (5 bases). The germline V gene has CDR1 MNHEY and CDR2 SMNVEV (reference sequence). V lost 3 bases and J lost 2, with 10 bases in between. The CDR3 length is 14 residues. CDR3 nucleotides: TGTGCCAGCAGTTTGTACGACAGTAACACTGAAGCTTTCTTT. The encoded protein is CASSLYDSNTEAFF.

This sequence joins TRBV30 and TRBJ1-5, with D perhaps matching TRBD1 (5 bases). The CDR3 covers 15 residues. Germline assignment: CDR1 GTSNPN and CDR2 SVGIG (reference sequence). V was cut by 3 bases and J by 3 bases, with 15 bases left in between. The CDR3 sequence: CAWSLGGAANQPQHF. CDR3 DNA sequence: TGTGCCTGGAGCCTTGGTGGGGCGGCCAATCAGCCCCAGCATTTT. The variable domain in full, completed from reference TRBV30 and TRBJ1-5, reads SQTIHQWPATLVQPVGSPLSLECTVEGTSNPNLYWYRQAAGRGLQLLFYSVGIGQISSEVPQNLSASRPQDRQFILSSKKLLLSDSGFYLCAWSLGGAANQPQHFGDGTRLSIL.

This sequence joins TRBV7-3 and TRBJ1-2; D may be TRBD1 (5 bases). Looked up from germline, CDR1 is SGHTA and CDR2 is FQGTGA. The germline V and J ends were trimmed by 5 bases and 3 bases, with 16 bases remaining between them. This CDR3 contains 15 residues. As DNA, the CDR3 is TGTGCCAGCAGCCTAAACGGGGGTTTAGACTATGGCTACACCTTC. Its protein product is CASSLNGGLDYGYTF.

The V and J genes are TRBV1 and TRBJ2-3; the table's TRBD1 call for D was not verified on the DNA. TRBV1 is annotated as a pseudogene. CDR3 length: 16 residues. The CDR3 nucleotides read TGCACCAGCAGCCAGCCCCGGACAGGGGCCACAGATACGCAGTATTTT. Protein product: CTSSQPRTGATDTQYF.

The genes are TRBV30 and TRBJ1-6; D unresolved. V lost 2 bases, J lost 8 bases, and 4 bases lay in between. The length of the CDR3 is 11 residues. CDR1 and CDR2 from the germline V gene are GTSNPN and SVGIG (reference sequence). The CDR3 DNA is TGTGCCTGGAGTTCGGATTCACCCCTCCACTTT. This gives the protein CAWSSDSPLHF.

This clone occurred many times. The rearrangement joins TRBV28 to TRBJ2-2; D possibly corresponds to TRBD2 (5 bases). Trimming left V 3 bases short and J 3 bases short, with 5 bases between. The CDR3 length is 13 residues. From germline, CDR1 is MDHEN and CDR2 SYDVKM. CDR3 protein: CASSLDYTGELFF. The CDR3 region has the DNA TGTGCCAGCAGTTTGGACTACACCGGGGAGCTGTTTTTT.

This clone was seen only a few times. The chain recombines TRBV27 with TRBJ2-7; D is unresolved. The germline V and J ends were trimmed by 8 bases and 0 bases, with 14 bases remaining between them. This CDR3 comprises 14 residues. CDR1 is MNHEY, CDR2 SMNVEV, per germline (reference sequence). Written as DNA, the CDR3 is TGTGCCAGCCGCGGCGCCGATCGCTCCTACGAGCAGTACTTC. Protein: CASRGADRSYEQYF.

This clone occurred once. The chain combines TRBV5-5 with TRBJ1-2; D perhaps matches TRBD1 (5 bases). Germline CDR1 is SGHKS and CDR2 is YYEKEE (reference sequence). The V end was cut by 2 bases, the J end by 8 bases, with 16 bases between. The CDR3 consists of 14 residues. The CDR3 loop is CASSLMEGLGGYTF. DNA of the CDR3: TGTGCCAGCAGCTTAATGGAGGGGCTAGGAGGCTACACCTTC.

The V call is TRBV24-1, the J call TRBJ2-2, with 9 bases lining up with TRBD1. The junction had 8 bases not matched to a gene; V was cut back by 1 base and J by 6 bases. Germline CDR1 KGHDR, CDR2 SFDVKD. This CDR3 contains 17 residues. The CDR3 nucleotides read TGTGCCACCAGTGATTTTTCCGGGACAGGGTGGGCCGGGGAGCTGTTTTTT. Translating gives CATSDFSGTGWAGELFF.

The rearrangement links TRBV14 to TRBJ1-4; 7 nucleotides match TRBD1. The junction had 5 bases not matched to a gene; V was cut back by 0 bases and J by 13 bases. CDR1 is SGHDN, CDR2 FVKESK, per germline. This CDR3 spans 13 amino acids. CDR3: CASSQEPRGRLFF. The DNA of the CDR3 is TGTGCCAGCAGCCAAGAACCGAGGGGGCGACTGTTTTTT.

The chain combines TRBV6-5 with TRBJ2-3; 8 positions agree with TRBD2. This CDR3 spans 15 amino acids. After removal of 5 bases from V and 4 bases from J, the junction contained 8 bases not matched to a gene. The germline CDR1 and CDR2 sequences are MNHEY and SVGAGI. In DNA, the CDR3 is TGTGCCAGCAGTCGAGCGGGGGTAGCGGCAGATACGCAGTATTTT. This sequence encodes CASSRAGVAADTQYF.

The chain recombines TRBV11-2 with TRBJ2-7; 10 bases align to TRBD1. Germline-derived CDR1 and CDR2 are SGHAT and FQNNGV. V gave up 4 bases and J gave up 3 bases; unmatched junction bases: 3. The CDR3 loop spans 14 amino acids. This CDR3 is CASSYRDRGYEQYF. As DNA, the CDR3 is TGTGCCAGCAGCTACAGGGACAGGGGCTACGAGCAGTACTTC.

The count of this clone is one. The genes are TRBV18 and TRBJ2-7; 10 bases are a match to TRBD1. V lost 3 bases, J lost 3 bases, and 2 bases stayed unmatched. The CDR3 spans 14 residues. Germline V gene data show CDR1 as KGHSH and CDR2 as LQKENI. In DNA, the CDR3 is TGTGCCAGCTCACCCGGACAGGGGGACTACGAGCAGTACTTC. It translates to CASSPGQGDYEQYF.

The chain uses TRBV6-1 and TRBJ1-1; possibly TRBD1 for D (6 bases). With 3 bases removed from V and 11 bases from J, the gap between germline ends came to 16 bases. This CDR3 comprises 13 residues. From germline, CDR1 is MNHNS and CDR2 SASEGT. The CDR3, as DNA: TGTGCCAGCAGTGAGCGGGGGCAGGGAAGGGCTTTCTTT. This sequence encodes CASSERGQGRAFF.

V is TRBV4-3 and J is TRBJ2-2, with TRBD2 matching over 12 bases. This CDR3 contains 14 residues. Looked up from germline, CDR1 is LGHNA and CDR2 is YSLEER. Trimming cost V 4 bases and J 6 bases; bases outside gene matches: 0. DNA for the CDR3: TGCGCCAGCAGCCGGACTAGCGGGGCCGGGGAGCTGTTTTTT. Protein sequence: CASSRTSGAGELFF.

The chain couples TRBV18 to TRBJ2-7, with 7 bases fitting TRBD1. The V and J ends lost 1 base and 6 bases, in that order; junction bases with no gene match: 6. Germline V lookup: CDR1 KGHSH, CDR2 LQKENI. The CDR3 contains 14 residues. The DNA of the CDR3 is TGTGCCAGCTCACCACTCACGACAGGGTCCGAGCAGTACTTC. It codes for CASSPLTTGSEQYF.

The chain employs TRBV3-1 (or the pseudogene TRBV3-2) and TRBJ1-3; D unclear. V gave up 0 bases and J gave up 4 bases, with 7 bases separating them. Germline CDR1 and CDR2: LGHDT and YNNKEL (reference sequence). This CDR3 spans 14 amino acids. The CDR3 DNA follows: TGTGCCAGCAGCCAAGATAGCGGGGGAAACACCATATATTTT. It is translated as CASSQDSGGNTIYF.

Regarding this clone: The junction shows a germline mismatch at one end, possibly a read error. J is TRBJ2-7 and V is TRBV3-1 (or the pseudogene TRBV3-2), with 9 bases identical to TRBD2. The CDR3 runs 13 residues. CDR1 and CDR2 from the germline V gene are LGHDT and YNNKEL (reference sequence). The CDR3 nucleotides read TGTGCCAGCAGCCAAGATAGCGGGAGCCATAAGGACTTC. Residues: CASSQDSGSHKDF.

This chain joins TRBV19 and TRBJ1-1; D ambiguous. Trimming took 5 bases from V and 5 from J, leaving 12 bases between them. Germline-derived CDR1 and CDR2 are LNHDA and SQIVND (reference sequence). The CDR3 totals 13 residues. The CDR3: CASSSAMRTEAFF. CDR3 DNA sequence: TGTGCCAGTAGTTCCGCGATGAGGACTGAAGCTTTCTTT.

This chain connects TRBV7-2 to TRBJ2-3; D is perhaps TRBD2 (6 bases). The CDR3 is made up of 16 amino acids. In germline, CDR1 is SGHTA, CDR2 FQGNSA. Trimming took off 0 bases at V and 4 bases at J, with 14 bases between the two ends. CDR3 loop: CASSLAYSWGADTQYF. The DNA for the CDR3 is TGTGCCAGCAGCTTAGCGTACAGTTGGGGGGCAGATACGCAGTATTTT.